The 3 T cell receptor beta chains below all came from one sample that was sequenced in a study of response to subunit inactivated influenza vaccine. From the RT-PCR reads, TCRdb called clonotypes with MiXCR, one entry per CDR3 protein. This table has 450,000 to 600,000 distinct CDR3 sequences, 6% to 9% appearing once. Sequenced material: PBMCs from blood, taken approximately 25 months after vaccination. These receptors all stem from a man between 50 and 75 years old who received an inactivated influenza vaccine.

This clonotype has ten or more counts. V usage is TRBV3-1 and J usage is TRBJ1-1; D perhaps matches TRBD1 (5 bases). The CDR3 is made up of 20 amino acids. Per the germline V gene, CDR1 is LGHDT and CDR2 is YNNKEL (reference sequence). Trimming stripped 0 bases from V and 5 bases from J, with 28 bases between. CDR3 in amino acids: CASSQDAPEARGTARTEAFF. For the CDR3, the DNA is TGTGCCAGCAGCCAAGATGCCCCGGAAGCCCGGGGGACGGCCAGAACTGAAGCTTTCTTT.

V and J are TRBV20-1 and TRBJ1-1; TRBD1 might be the D (5 bases). The length of the CDR3 is 13 residues. Per germline, CDR1 DFQATT and CDR2 SNEGSKA (reference sequence). V lost 3 bases and J 0 bases, leaving 8 bases between the germline ends. The CDR3 region is CSARGLLNTEAFF. CDR3 DNA: TGCAGTGCTAGGGGACTCTTGAACACTGAAGCTTTCTTT.

This clonotype was counted only a few times. This chain links TRBV3-1 with TRBJ2-3; D uncertain. CDR1 LGHDT and CDR2 YNNKEL come from the germline V gene (reference sequence). The CDR3 totals 16 residues. V was shortened by 2 bases and J by 0 bases, with 12 bases between the two germline ends. The CDR3: CASSQHSRPSTDTQYF. The CDR3 DNA reads TGTGCCAGCAGCCAACACAGCCGACCCAGCACAGATACGCAGTATTTT.